This passage covers 24 T cell receptor beta chains from one sample sequenced in a study of T cell responses to AZD1222 COVID-19 vaccine. Sequencing used immunoSEQ multiplex PCR; TCRdb keeps in-frame clones, though not all of them. Among 90,000 to 150,000 clones listed, 80% to 90% were seen once. The specimen comprised peripheral blood, sampled on day 0 of AZD1222 vaccination. These receptors were collected from an adult in good health.

The chain combines TRBV27 with TRBJ2-1; the match to TRBD2 covers 8 bases. Germline trimming cut 4 bases from V and 3 bases from J; bases unmatched to any gene: 5. The CDR3 is 15 residues long. The germline V gene has CDR1 MNHEY and CDR2 SMNVEV (reference sequence). The CDR3 reads CASSSLAGGYNEQFF. Here the CDR3 DNA reads TGTGCCAGCAGTTCCCTCGCGGGGGGCTACAATGAGCAGTTCTTC.

This chain connects TRBV6-6 to TRBJ1-6, with 7 bases lining up with TRBD1. This CDR3 has 13 residues. The ends lost 7 bases at V and 6 bases at J; junction bases unmatched: 3. The germline V gene has CDR1 MNHNY and CDR2 SVGAGI (reference sequence). The CDR3 nucleotides are TGTGCCAGCAACAGGGGACTTAATTCACCCCTCCACTTT. Translated: CASNRGLNSPLHF.

This chain uses TRBV5-6 with TRBJ2-1; 8 bases line up with TRBD2. Trimming at V came to 0 bases and at J to 9 bases, leaving 8 bases not matched to a gene. Germline lookup yields CDR1 SGHDT and CDR2 YYEEEE. CDR3 size: 15 residues. The DNA for the CDR3 is TGTGCCAGCAGCTTGGGAGTTTGGACTAGCCCTGAGCAGTTCTTC. As protein: CASSLGVWTSPEQFF.

The chain links TRBV30 to TRBJ2-7; D is undetermined. The germline gives CDR1 GTSNPN, CDR2 SVGIG (reference sequence). This CDR3 has 14 amino acids. V dropped 4 bases and J dropped 1 base, with 14 bases sitting between them. CDR3 sequence reads: CAWNAQDPSYEQYF. In DNA form, the CDR3 reads TGTGCCTGGAATGCGCAGGATCCTTCCTACGAGCAGTACTTC.

The genes are TRBV7-3 and TRBJ1-2; unclear D gene. The CDR3 runs to 14 residues. V lost 5 bases and J lost 5, with 15 bases in between. Germline values: CDR1 SGHTA, CDR2 FQGTGA. CDR3: CASSLGPGGYGYTF. The CDR3 DNA reads as TGTGCCAGCAGCCTGGGCCCGGGAGGGTATGGCTACACCTTC.

The genes are TRBV19 and TRBJ2-7, with 11 bases lining up with TRBD1. The CDR3 covers 16 residues. The germline V gene has CDR1 LNHDA and CDR2 SQIVND (reference sequence). The trim removed 1 base at V and 4 bases at J, leaving 6 bases unmatched. The CDR3 DNA is TGTGCCAGTAGTATAGCCCGGACAGGGGGCGCGTACGAGCAGTACTTC. This translates into CASSIARTGGAYEQYF.

DNA for the CDR3: TGTGCCAGCAGCACCCGGACGGGACAAGAGACCCAGTACTTC. It specifies CASSTRTGQETQYF. J is TRBJ2-5 and V is TRBV13; TRBD2 is a possible D gene (5 bases). Germline V gene lookup returns CDR1 PRHDT and CDR2 FYEKMQ (reference sequence). This CDR3 region has 14 residues. Trimming pared 5 bases from V and 2 bases from J, leaving 12 bases between.

This clone was observed once. V gene TRBV28 combines with J gene TRBJ1-3; weak D call: TRBD1 (5 bases). CDR3 length: 14 residues. Germline assignment: CDR1 MDHEN and CDR2 SYDVKM. The V and J ends lost 2 bases and 2 bases respectively, with 7 bases between them. The CDR3 nucleotides read TGTGCCAGCAGTTTAGGGGGAACTGGAAACACCATATATTTT. Encoded protein: CASSLGGTGNTIYF.

The J gene is TRBJ2-7, the V gene TRBV13, with TRBD2 matching 7 bases. With 5 bases clipped from V and 6 bases from J, the junction kept 13 bases outside the gene matches. Germline assignment: CDR1 PRHDT and CDR2 FYEKMQ (reference sequence). CDR3 length: 15 residues. CDR3 sequence reads: CASSAVGGSSREQYF. CDR3 DNA sequence: TGTGCCAGCAGCGCAGTGGGGGGGTCGTCTCGCGAGCAGTACTTC.

This chain joins TRBV7-3 and TRBJ2-2, with a possible D match to TRBD2 (5 bases). V dropped 3 bases and J dropped 2 bases, with 10 bases sitting between them. Germline CDR1 and CDR2: SGHTA and FQGTGA. This CDR3 has 15 residues. The chain's CDR3 is CASSLGSGNTGELFF. DNA for the CDR3: TGTGCCAGCAGCTTGGGGAGCGGAAACACCGGGGAGCTGTTTTTT.

This chain uses TRBV6-1 with TRBJ2-7; D possibly uses TRBD1 or TRBD2 (5 bases each). CDR1 and CDR2 (germline): MNHNS, SASEGT. The CDR3 totals 14 residues. Trimming took off 3 bases at V and 0 bases at J, with 9 bases between the two ends. In nucleotides, the CDR3 is TGTGCCAGCAGTGACCTAGGGACCTCCTACGAGCAGTACTTC. Its protein product is CASSDLGTSYEQYF.

This clone was picked up a small number of times. This sequence joins TRBV5-8 and TRBJ1-3; D is unclear. CDR1 is SGHTS, CDR2 YDEGEE, per germline. The V end lost 0 bases, the J end lost 1 base, and 5 bases lay between the germline ends. The CDR3 covers 14 residues. CDR3 protein: CASSLVMSGNTIYF. The CDR3 DNA reads as TGTGCCAGCAGCTTGGTGATGTCTGGAAACACCATATATTTT.

The chain uses TRBV19 and TRBJ2-7; D assignment may be TRBD1 or TRBD2 (5 bases each). CDR1 is LNHDA, CDR2 SQIVND, per germline (reference sequence). V was cut by 8 bases and J by 4 bases, with 12 bases left in between. The CDR3 sequence is 12 residues long. The chain's CDR3 is CASGSGRYEQYF. CDR3 DNA: TGTGCCAGTGGGTCGGGACGGTACGAGCAGTACTTC.

The chain has TRBV18 and TRBJ1-6; 7 nucleotides align to TRBD1. Germline assignment: CDR1 KGHSH and CDR2 LQKENI. There are 15 residues in the CDR3. Trimming at V came to 5 bases and at J to 6 bases, leaving 7 bases not matched to a gene. Here the CDR3 reads CASSSHRGGNSPLHF. The CDR3 bases are TGTGCCAGCTCATCACACAGGGGAGGTAATTCACCCCTCCACTTT.

J is TRBJ2-2 and V is TRBV2; no definite D call. Trimming stripped 5 bases from V and 4 bases from J, with 11 bases between. The CDR3 sequence is 14 residues long. CDR1 and CDR2 from the germline V gene are SNHLY and FYNNEI. The CDR3 reads CASSPVSGTGELFF. The CDR3 DNA reads TGTGCCAGCAGTCCCGTCTCGGGCACCGGGGAGCTGTTTTTT.

This clone was seen a few times. The rearrangement joins TRBV28 to TRBJ1-2, with TRBD1 matching 8 bases. The CDR3 is made up of 15 amino acids. The junction had 13 bases not matched to a gene; V was cut back by 6 bases and J by 7 bases. The germline CDR1 and CDR2 sequences are MDHEN and SYDVKM. Here the CDR3 reads CASRLTGTGGGGYTF. CDR3 nucleotides: TGTGCCAGCAGGCTTACCGGGACAGGAGGTGGTGGCTACACCTTC.

The chain has TRBV7-9 and TRBJ1-1, with 8 bases lining up with TRBD1. Germline V lookup: CDR1 SEHNR, CDR2 FQNEAQ (reference sequence). V shed 0 bases, J shed 0 bases, and the junction held 6 bases outside the gene matches. The CDR3 totals 17 residues. This CDR3 reads CASSLAAGTGMNTEAFF. The CDR3 coding sequence is TGTGCCAGCAGCTTAGCCGCCGGGACAGGCATGAACACTGAAGCTTTCTTT.

V and J are TRBV3-1 (or the pseudogene TRBV3-2) and TRBJ1-2; D perhaps matches TRBD1 (5 bases). The germline V gene has CDR1 LGHDT and CDR2 YNNKEL (reference sequence). This CDR3 is 16 amino acids long. V was clipped by 6 bases and J by 5 bases, with 22 bases between them. CDR3 loop: CASSPRLGRALYGYTF. The CDR3 region has the DNA TGTGCCAGCAGTCCTCGGTTGGGCAGGGCCTTATATGGCTACACCTTC.

CDR3 in DNA: TGTGCCAGCAGTACCATCCGGACAGGTTGGTATGGCTACACCTTC. Translating it yields CASSTIRTGWYGYTF. The gene calls are TRBV28 and TRBJ1-2, with 7 bases lining up with TRBD1. J lost 5 bases, V lost 5 bases, and 11 bases had no gene match. Germline CDR1 and CDR2: MDHEN and SYDVKM. The CDR3 is made up of 15 amino acids.

The V gene is TRBV11-2, the J gene TRBJ1-4; D ambiguous. Germline assignment: CDR1 SGHAT and CDR2 FQNNGV. The CDR3 extends over 17 amino acids. Trimming shortened V by 1 base and J by 0 bases, and 12 bases separated the two germline ends. The CDR3 DNA is TGTGCCAGCAGCTTAGCTGGCAGGATGGCAACTAATGAAAAACTGTTTTTT. This sequence encodes CASSLAGRMATNEKLFF.

The chain joins TRBV19 to TRBJ2-1; 8 bases align to TRBD1. V shed 10 bases and J 7 bases; nucleotides not matched to a gene: 9. The CDR3 is 13 amino acids. The germline CDR1 and CDR2 sequences are LNHDA and SQIVND (reference sequence). CDR3 loop: CATRTGTQNEQFF. The CDR3 DNA reads as TGTGCCACACGGACAGGGACTCAGAATGAGCAGTTCTTC.

The CDR3: CASSVGVSGTDYGYTF. DNA of the CDR3: TGTGCCAGCAGCGTAGGGGTATCGGGGACAGACTATGGCTACACCTTC. The chain joins TRBV9 to TRBJ1-2; 7 bases align to TRBD1. The CDR3 covers 16 residues. Unmatched junction bases numbered 8, after V lost 0 bases and J lost 3 bases. In germline, CDR1 is SGDLS, CDR2 YYNGEE.

The rearrangement uses TRBV11-2 and TRBJ2-7; 10 positions match TRBD1. Germline CDR1 and CDR2: SGHAT and FQNNGV. Losses at the gene ends were 6 bases for V and 5 bases for J; bases not matched to a gene: 13. This CDR3 has 16 amino acids. CDR3 in DNA: TGTGCCAGCAGTCAACCCGGGGGGACAGGGGTTAACGAGCAGTACTTC. This gives the protein CASSQPGGTGVNEQYF. Together with reference TRBV11-2 and TRBJ2-7, the CDR3 gives the full variable domain: EAGVAQSPRYKIIEKRQSVAFWCNPISGHATLYWYQQILGQGPKLLIQFQNNGVVDDSQLPKDRFSAERLKGVDSTLKIQPAKLEDSAVYLCASSQPGGTGVNEQYFGPGTRLTVT.

This clone was counted only a few times. This chain connects TRBV28 to TRBJ1-3; D is undetermined. Germline CDR1 is MDHEN and CDR2 is SYDVKM. This CDR3 has 11 amino acids. Trimming cost V 4 bases and J 8 bases, with 6 bases left between them. The CDR3 is CASSSGDTIYF. The CDR3, as DNA: TGTGCCAGCAGTTCCGGGGACACCATATATTTT.